The 5 T cell receptor beta chains reported below all come from one sample, sequenced in a study of STAT5B mutations in CD4+ large granular lymphocyte leukemia. Using immunoSEQ multiplex PCR, the repertoire was profiled, and TCRdb retains in-frame clones only, with some absent. The sample consists of about 33,000 clones, 70% to 75% of them appearing once. The sequenced sample consisted of CD4+ T cells from blood buffy coats. The receptors stem from a human donor in good health.

This chain connects TRBV11-2 to TRBJ2-3, with TRBD1 matching over 7 bases. The length of the CDR3 is 16 residues. CDR1 is SGHAT and CDR2 is FQNNGV in the germline V gene. Losses at the gene ends were 5 bases for V and 0 bases for J; bases not matched to a gene: 8. The CDR3 loop is CASSPPTGLSTDTQYF. CDR3 sequence (DNA): TGTGCCAGCAGCCCACCGACAGGGTTGAGCACAGATACGCAGTATTTT.

V is TRBV7-2 and J is TRBJ1-1, with no clear D. This CDR3 contains 13 residues. Germline lookup yields CDR1 SGHTA and CDR2 FQGNSA. V shed 1 base and J shed 4 bases, with 7 bases lying between them. CDR3 in DNA: TGTGCCAGCAGCTTAGGGACGGGCACTGAAGCTTTCTTT. This codes for CASSLGTGTEAFF.

The J gene is TRBJ2-3, the V gene TRBV7-8; 8 bases fit TRBD1. Germline V gene data show CDR1 as SGHVS and CDR2 as FQNEAQ. The CDR3 runs 17 residues. With V trimmed by 1 base and J by 0 bases, 6 bases remained unmatched. CDR3 loop: CASSLGPTGASTDTQYF. The CDR3 region has the DNA TGTGCCAGCAGCTTAGGCCCGACAGGGGCCAGCACAGATACGCAGTATTTT.

The chain combines TRBV6-5 with TRBJ2-7; a possible D gene is TRBD2 (5 bases). The CDR3 has 13 residues. CDR1 and CDR2 (germline): MNHEY, SVGAGI. The ends were cut back, 7 bases at V and 1 base at J, with 11 bases in the middle. CDR3 nucleotide sequence: TGTGCCAGCAATCCGACTACTTCCTACGAGCAGTACTTC. Protein product: CASNPTTSYEQYF.

Written as DNA, the CDR3 is TGTGCCAGCAGCTTTAACACTGAAGCTTTCTTT. Translated: CASSFNTEAFF. The rearrangement links TRBV5-6 to TRBJ1-1; D remains unclear. With 2 bases removed from V and 2 bases from J, the gap between germline ends came to 1 base. Looked up from germline, CDR1 is SGHDT and CDR2 is YYEEEE. The CDR3 covers 11 residues. The full variable domain, rest sourced from reference TRBV5-6 and TRBJ1-1, is DAGVTQSPTHLIKTRGQQVTLRCSPKSGHDTVSWYQQALGQGPQFIFQYYEEEERQRGNFPDRFSGHQFPNYSSELNVNALLLGDSALYLCASSFNTEAFFGQGTRLTVV.